The 26 T cell receptor beta chains given below trace back to one sample, sequenced in a study of blood T cell repertoires in COVID-19. The data were produced by immunoSEQ multiplex PCR, yet TCRdb's version contains in-frame clones alone and is incomplete. The sample includes some 330,000 clones, around 86% seen only once; the top ten take 3.5% to 5%. Sequencing input: PBMCs or T cells enriched from blood (not recorded which). The receptor source for this set is a man aged 25-40 years who had recovered from COVID-19.

This clone showed up many times. The chain uses TRBV2 and TRBJ2-1, with 8 bases lining up with TRBD1. CDR3 length: 15 residues. Losses at the gene ends were 3 bases for V and 6 bases for J; bases not matched to a gene: 7. Germline loops: CDR1 SNHLY, CDR2 FYNNEI. The CDR3 DNA reads as TGTGCCAGCAGTGACGGACAGGGCGGTAGCAATGAGCAGTTCTTC. Translating it yields CASSDGQGGSNEQFF.

This sequence joins TRBV7-9 and TRBJ2-7, with TRBD1 matching over 7 bases. The CDR3 is made up of 15 amino acids. The V gene end was trimmed by 4 bases and the J gene end by 5 bases; junction bases not matched to a gene: 11. Germline V CDR1 and CDR2: SEHNR, FQNEAQ (reference sequence). This CDR3 reads CASSSWTGGYHEQYF. DNA of the CDR3: TGTGCCAGCAGCTCATGGACAGGAGGATACCACGAGCAGTACTTC. The full variable domain, rest sourced from reference TRBV7-9 and TRBJ2-7, is DTGVSQNPRHKITKRGQNVTFRCDPISEHNRLYWYRQTLGQGPEFLTYFQNEAQLEKSRLLSDRFSAERPKGSFSTLEIQRTEQGDSAMYLCASSSWTGGYHEQYFGPGTRLTVT.

This clone has only a few counts. CDR3 sequence: CASSPTGQLGANTIYF. The DNA for the CDR3 is TGTGCCAGCTCACCGACGGGACAGCTCGGGGCAAACACCATATATTTT. The chain couples TRBV18 to TRBJ1-3; TRBD1 aligns across 7 bases. Germline V lookup: CDR1 KGHSH, CDR2 LQKENI. This CDR3 is 16 amino acids long. V shed 3 bases, J shed 6 bases, and the junction held 11 bases outside the gene matches.

The chain has TRBV7-9 and TRBJ2-5; D is unclear. Germline V CDR1 and CDR2: SEHNR, FQNEAQ (reference sequence). Trimming pared 2 bases from V and 1 base from J, leaving 8 bases between. The CDR3 has 14 residues. CDR3 sequence (DNA): TGTGCCAGCAGCTTACAGGCTGTCCAAGAGACCCAGTACTTC. Amino acid sequence: CASSLQAVQETQYF.

The V and J genes are TRBV3-1 (or the pseudogene TRBV3-2) and TRBJ2-1; perhaps TRBD2 as D (6 bases). Between the trimmed V and J ends, which lost 0 bases and 12 bases, there was a span of 15 bases. Germline V gene data show CDR1 as LGHDT and CDR2 as YNNKEL (reference sequence). This CDR3 spans 14 amino acids. The CDR3 DNA follows: TGTGCCAGCAGCCAAGATCGGCCGGGGGTTGGGCAGTTCTTC. Its translation is CASSQDRPGVGQFF.

On this clone itself: As the CDR3 is not closed by the conserved phenylalanine or tryptophan, this likely results from a read error. The DNA is omitted, as the CDR3 cannot be located on it reliably, and the CDR3 follows TCRdb's listing. The chain combines TRBV7-6 with TRBJ2-7; TRBD1, the table's D call, lacks a check against the DNA. The CDR3 has 12 residues if both end residues are counted. The V gene's germline CDR1 is SGHVS and CDR2 FNYEAQ. This chain's CDR3 is CASSLAGTGIWS.

The rearrangement links TRBV5-5 to TRBJ1-1; D is ambiguous. V shed 2 bases and J shed 4 bases, with 12 bases lying between them. CDR1 and CDR2 (germline): SGHKS, YYEKEE (reference sequence). The CDR3 totals 14 residues. This CDR3 reads CASSFTARGTEAFF. The CDR3 DNA reads as TGTGCCAGCAGCTTCACCGCCCGGGGCACTGAAGCTTTCTTT.

This clone appeared a few times. The rearrangement uses TRBV7-9 and TRBJ1-6; the D is unclear. The CDR3 extends over 18 amino acids. Per the germline V gene, CDR1 is SEHNR and CDR2 is FQNEAQ (reference sequence). The V gene lost 4 bases and the J gene lost 0 bases, with 16 bases spanning the gap. The CDR3 region is CASSSWSSASSYNSPLHF. The CDR3 region has the DNA TGTGCCAGCAGCTCGTGGTCGTCGGCTAGCTCCTATAATTCACCCCTCCACTTT. The complete variable domain, with remaining parts taken from reference TRBV7-9 and TRBJ1-6, reads DTGVSQNPRHKITKRGQNVTFRCDPISEHNRLYWYRQTLGQGPEFLTYFQNEAQLEKSRLLSDRFSAERPKGSFSTLEIQRTEQGDSAMYLCASSSWSSASSYNSPLHFGNGTRLTVT.

This chain joins TRBV7-2 and TRBJ1-5; no firm D call. Germline CDR1 SGHTA, CDR2 FQGNSA. The CDR3 length is 14 residues. Trimming removed 3 bases at V and 3 bases at J, with 9 bases between. The DNA for the CDR3 is TGTGCCAGCAGCTTGTCCGGGTACAATCAGCCCCAGCATTTT. Amino acid sequence: CASSLSGYNQPQHF.

This chain joins TRBV4-1 and TRBJ1-1; no clear D. Between the trimmed V and J ends, which lost 1 base and 4 bases, there was a span of 7 bases. In germline, CDR1 is MGHRA, CDR2 YSYEKL. The CDR3 sequence is 13 residues long. DNA for the CDR3: TGCGCCAGCAGCCAAGCGGGGAGCACTGAAGCTTTCTTT. Translation: CASSQAGSTEAFF.

The rearrangement joins TRBV19 to TRBJ2-7; 9 nucleotides match TRBD1. There are 14 residues in the CDR3. The V gene's germline CDR1 is LNHDA and CDR2 SQIVND (reference sequence). J was trimmed by 3 bases and V by 3 bases; bases with no gene match: 3. CDR3 residues: CASSIRTGVYEQYF. The CDR3, as DNA: TGTGCCAGTAGTATTAGGACAGGGGTCTACGAGCAGTACTTC.

This sequence joins TRBV12-3 or TRBV12-4 and TRBJ1-1; D ambiguous. Trimming removed 3 bases at V and 8 bases at J, with 10 bases between. The CDR3 is made up of 12 amino acids. The CDR3: CASSLGAGEAFF. DNA of the CDR3: TGTGCCAGCAGTTTGGGAGCGGGGGAAGCTTTCTTT.

The chain has TRBV20-1 and TRBJ1-1; no clear D. Germline CDR1 is DFQATT and CDR2 is SNEGSKA (reference sequence). CDR3 size: 11 residues. V was cut by 2 bases and J by 11 bases, with 12 bases left in between. CDR3 region: CSARLGSSAFF. CDR3 DNA sequence: TGCAGTGCTAGACTAGGTTCCTCGGCTTTCTTT.

In its sample, this clone was seen once. The chain employs TRBV7-9 and TRBJ1-4, with a possible D match to TRBD1 (6 bases). Trimming shortened V by 2 bases and J by 5 bases, and 15 bases separated the two germline ends. Germline V gene lookup returns CDR1 SEHNR and CDR2 FQNEAQ (reference sequence). This CDR3 is 16 amino acids long. The CDR3 region has the DNA TGTGCCAGCAGCTTACGGTCCACAGGGTCCAATGAAAAACTGTTTTTT. Encoded protein: CASSLRSTGSNEKLFF.

This chain joins TRBV11-2 and TRBJ2-4; a possible D gene is TRBD2 (5 bases). Trimming left V 1 base short and J 6 bases short, with 10 bases between. The CDR3 length is 14 residues. CDR1 and CDR2 (germline): SGHAT, FQNNGV. The CDR3 DNA reads as TGTGCCAGCAGCTTAGGCGGGCTGGGAAACATTCAGTACTTC. This sequence encodes CASSLGGLGNIQYF.

V gene TRBV12-3 or TRBV12-4 combines with J gene TRBJ2-2; D perhaps matches TRBD1 (6 bases). The CDR3 covers 13 residues. V was pared by 5 bases and J by 7 bases, with 11 bases between. The CDR3 protein is CASSRDNRGELFF. The CDR3 region has the DNA TGTGCCAGCAGTCGGGACAATCGCGGGGAGCTGTTTTTT.

CDR3: CASSYSGGNTEAFF. CDR3 sequence (DNA): TGTGCCAGCAGTTACTCGGGGGGGAACACTGAAGCTTTCTTT. V gene TRBV6-2 or TRBV6-3 combines with J gene TRBJ1-1; weak D call: TRBD1 (5 bases). Trimming took off 0 bases at V and 1 base at J, with 6 bases between the two ends. The CDR3 has 14 amino acids. Germline assignment: CDR1 MNHEY and CDR2 SVGEGT.

This clone was detected only once. The V and J genes are TRBV5-1 and TRBJ2-1; TRBD2 matches 12 bases. CDR1 SGHRS and CDR2 YFSETQ come from the germline V gene. J gave up 0 bases and V 4 bases, and 5 bases lay outside the gene matches. The CDR3 totals 17 residues. Written as DNA, the CDR3 is TGCGCCAGCAGCGGGCAGACTAGCGGGAGCTCCTACAATGAGCAGTTCTTC. Encoded protein: CASSGQTSGSSYNEQFF. Complete variable domain (other parts from reference TRBV5-1 and TRBJ2-1): KAGVTQTPRYLIKTRGQQVTLSCSPISGHRSVSWYQQTPGQGLQFLFEYFSETQRNKGNFPGRFSGRQFSNSRSEMNVSTLELGDSALYLCASSGQTSGSSYNEQFFGPGTRLTVL.

The gene calls are TRBV25-1 and TRBJ2-5; D is unresolved. CDR1 and CDR2 (germline): MGHDK, SYGVNS. Trimming cost V 1 base and J 9 bases, with 12 bases left between them. The CDR3 runs 13 residues. Here the CDR3 reads CASSESGPSAQYF. CDR3 sequence (DNA): TGTGCCAGCAGTGAATCGGGTCCCTCCGCCCAGTACTTC.

The chain couples TRBV28 to TRBJ2-1, with 9 bases matching TRBD2. Germline CDR1 MDHEN, CDR2 SYDVKM. V lost 3 bases, J lost 9 bases, and 9 bases stayed unmatched. CDR3 length: 15 residues. This CDR3 reads CASSFAGGNLGEQFF. In nucleotides, the CDR3 is TGTGCCAGCAGTTTCGCGGGGGGGAATCTCGGTGAGCAGTTCTTC.

This clone has a handful of counts. The chain couples TRBV6-1 to TRBJ1-1; 8 bases line up with TRBD1. Germline loops: CDR1 MNHNS, CDR2 SASEGT. Trimming at V came to 2 bases and at J to 4 bases, leaving 6 bases not matched to a gene. This CDR3 is built from 15 residues. CDR3 in amino acids: CASSERGTGGTEAFF. For the CDR3, the DNA is TGTGCCAGCAGTGAACGGGGGACAGGCGGCACTGAAGCTTTCTTT.

This chain uses TRBV6-5 with TRBJ2-3; the D gene could be TRBD1 or TRBD2 (5 bases each). The CDR3 sequence is 16 residues long. Germline CDR1 MNHEY, CDR2 SVGAGI. The germline V and J ends were trimmed by 6 bases and 0 bases, with 16 bases remaining between them. The CDR3 region is CASSYGADSSTDTQYF. CDR3 nucleotides: TGTGCCAGCAGCTACGGGGCGGATTCTAGCACAGATACGCAGTATTTT.

This clone showed up just a few times. The chain uses TRBV6-5 and TRBJ1-6; the D gene is possibly TRBD1 (5 bases). The CDR3 runs to 15 residues. The germline V gene encodes CDR1 MNHEY and CDR2 SVGAGI. V was trimmed by 2 bases and J by 10 bases, leaving 15 bases between them. The CDR3, as DNA: TGTGCCAGCAGTTACCAGGGACGGGAGACCTCACCCCTCCACTTT. Encoded protein: CASSYQGRETSPLHF.

The rearrangement links TRBV27 to TRBJ1-6; a possible D gene is TRBD1 (5 bases). CDR1 is MNHEY, CDR2 SMNVEV, per germline (reference sequence). V lost 8 bases to trimming and J lost 2 bases, with 13 bases between them. The CDR3 covers 15 residues. CDR3 nucleotides: TGTGCCAGCGGTAGGACAACACCCTATAATTCACCCCTCCACTTT. Encoded protein: CASGRTTPYNSPLHF.

The V and J genes are TRBV18 and TRBJ2-5, with D perhaps TRBD2 (6 bases). The germline V and J ends were trimmed by 3 bases and 5 bases, with 10 bases remaining between them. CDR1 and CDR2 (germline): KGHSH, LQKENI. This CDR3 has 13 residues. Here the CDR3 DNA reads TGTGCCAGCTCACCCGGGACTCGGGAGACCCAGTACTTC. This encodes CASSPGTRETQYF. Full variable domain (missing parts from reference TRBV18 and TRBJ2-5): NAGVMQNPRHLVRRRGQEARLRCSPMKGHSHVYWYRQLPEEGLKFMVYLQKENIIDESGMPKERFSAEFPKEGPSILRIQQVVRGDSAAYFCASSPGTRETQYFGPGTRLLVL.

As DNA, the CDR3 is TGTGCCACCAGTGGTTACGGGGACAGGGCATCCACCGGGGAGCTGTTTTTT. Its protein product is CATSGYGDRASTGELFF. This chain joins TRBV24-1 and TRBJ2-2, with 9 bases aligning to TRBD1. V was clipped by 5 bases and J by 4 bases; unmatched bases: 10. CDR1 and CDR2 from the germline V gene are KGHDR and SFDVKD. The CDR3 covers 17 residues.